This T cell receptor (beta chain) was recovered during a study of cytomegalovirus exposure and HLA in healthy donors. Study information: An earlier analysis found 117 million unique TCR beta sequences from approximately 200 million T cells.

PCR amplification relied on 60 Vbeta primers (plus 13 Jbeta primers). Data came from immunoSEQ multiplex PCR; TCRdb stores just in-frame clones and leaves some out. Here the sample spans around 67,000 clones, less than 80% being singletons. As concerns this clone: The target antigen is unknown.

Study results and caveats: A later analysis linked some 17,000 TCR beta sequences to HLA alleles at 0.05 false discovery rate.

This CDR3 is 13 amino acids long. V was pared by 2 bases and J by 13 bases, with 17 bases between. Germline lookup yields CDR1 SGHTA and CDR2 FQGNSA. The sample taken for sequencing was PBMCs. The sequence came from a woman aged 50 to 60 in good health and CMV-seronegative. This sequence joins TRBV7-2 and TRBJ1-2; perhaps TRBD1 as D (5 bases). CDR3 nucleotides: TGTGCCAGCAGCTTAACGACAGTTGGCGAGAGCACCTTC. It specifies CASSLTTVGESTF.